This T cell receptor beta chain was observed in a study of OX40 agonist ivuxolimab in advanced cancers. The assay was immunoSEQ multiplex PCR, and TCRdb's table has in-frame clones only and misses some. Among roughly 28,000 clones listed, more than 75% were seen once. V lost 5 bases, J lost 3 bases, and 13 bases lay in between. CDR1 and CDR2 (germline): WSHSY, SAAADI. The CDR3 sequence is 14 residues long. The rearrangement joins TRBV10-2 to TRBJ2-5; D is unclear. This specimen consisted of CD4+ or CD8+ T cells sorted from blood, obtained in a trial of the OX40 agonist ivuxolimab. The source is an adult with an advanced solid tumor such as melanoma, head and neck, liver or kidney cancer. The CDR3: CASSRTTLKETQYF. CDR3 nucleotides: TGCGCCAGCAGTAGGACGACCCTTAAAGAGACCCAGTACTTC.